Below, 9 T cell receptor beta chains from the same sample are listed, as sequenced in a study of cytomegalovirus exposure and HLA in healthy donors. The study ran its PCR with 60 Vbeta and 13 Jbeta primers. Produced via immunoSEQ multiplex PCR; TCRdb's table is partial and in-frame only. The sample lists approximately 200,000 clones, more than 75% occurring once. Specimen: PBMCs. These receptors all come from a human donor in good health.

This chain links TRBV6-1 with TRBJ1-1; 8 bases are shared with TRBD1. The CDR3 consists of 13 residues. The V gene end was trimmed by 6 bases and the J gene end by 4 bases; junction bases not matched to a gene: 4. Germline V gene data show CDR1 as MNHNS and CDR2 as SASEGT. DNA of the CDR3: TGTGCCAGCAGCAGACAGGGGCCCACTGAAGCTTTCTTT. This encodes CASSRQGPTEAFF.

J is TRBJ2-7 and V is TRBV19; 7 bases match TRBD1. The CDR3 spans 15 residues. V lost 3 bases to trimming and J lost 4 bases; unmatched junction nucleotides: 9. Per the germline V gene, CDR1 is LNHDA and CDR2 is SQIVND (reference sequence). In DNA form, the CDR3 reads TGTGCCAGTAGTATTCACAAGACAGGGCTTTACGAGCAGTACTTC. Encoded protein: CASSIHKTGLYEQYF. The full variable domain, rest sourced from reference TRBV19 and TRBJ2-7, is DGGITQSPKYLFRKEGQNVTLSCEQNLNHDAMYWYRQDPGQGLRLIYYSQIVNDFQKGDIAEGYSVSREKKESFPLTVTSAQKNPTAFYLCASSIHKTGLYEQYFGPGTRLTVT.

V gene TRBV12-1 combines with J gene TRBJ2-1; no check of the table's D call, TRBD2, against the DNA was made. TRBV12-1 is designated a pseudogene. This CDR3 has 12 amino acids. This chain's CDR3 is CASSFDSGKQFF. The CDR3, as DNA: TGTGCCAGCAGCTTTGATAGCGGTAAGCAGTTCTTC.

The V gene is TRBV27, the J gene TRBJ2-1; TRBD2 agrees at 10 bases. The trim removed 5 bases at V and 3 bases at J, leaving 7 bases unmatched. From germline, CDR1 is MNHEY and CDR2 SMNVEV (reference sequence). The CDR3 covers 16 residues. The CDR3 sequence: CASSKTGLADYNEQFF. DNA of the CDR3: TGTGCCAGCAGTAAAACCGGACTAGCGGACTACAATGAGCAGTTCTTC.

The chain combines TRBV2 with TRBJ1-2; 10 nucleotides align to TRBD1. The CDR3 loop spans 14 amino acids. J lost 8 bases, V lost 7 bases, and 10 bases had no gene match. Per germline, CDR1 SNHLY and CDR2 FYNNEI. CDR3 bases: TGTGCCAGCATCCGGGACAGGGGTGTGGGGGGCTACACCTTC. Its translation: CASIRDRGVGGYTF.

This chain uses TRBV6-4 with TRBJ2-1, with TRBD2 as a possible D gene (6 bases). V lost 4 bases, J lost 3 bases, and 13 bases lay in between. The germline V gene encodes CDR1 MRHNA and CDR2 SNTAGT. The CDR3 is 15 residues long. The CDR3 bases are TGTGCCAGCAGTGGAGGCCGCGGGAACTACAATGAGCAGTTCTTC. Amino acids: CASSGGRGNYNEQFF.

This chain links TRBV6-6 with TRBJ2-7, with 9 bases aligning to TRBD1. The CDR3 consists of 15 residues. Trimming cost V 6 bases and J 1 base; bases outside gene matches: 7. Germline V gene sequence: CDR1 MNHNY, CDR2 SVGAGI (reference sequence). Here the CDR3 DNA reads TGTGCCAGCAGCCGAAAGACAGGGGGTTCCTACGAGCAGTACTTC. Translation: CASSRKTGGSYEQYF.

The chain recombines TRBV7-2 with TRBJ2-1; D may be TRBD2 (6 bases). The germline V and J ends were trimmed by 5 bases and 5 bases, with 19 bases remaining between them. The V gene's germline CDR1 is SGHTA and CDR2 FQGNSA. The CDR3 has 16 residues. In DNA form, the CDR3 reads TGTGCCAGCAGCCCGACCAATCCGGGACTTAACAATGAGCAGTTCTTC. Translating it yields CASSPTNPGLNNEQFF.

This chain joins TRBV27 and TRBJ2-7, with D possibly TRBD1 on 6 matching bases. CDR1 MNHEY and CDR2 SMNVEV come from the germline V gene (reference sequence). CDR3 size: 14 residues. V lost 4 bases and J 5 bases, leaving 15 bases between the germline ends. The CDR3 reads CASSSMGARDEQYF. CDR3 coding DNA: TGTGCCAGCAGTTCAATGGGGGCGCGGGACGAGCAGTACTTC.